This is a list of T cell receptor beta chains from one sample in a study of regulatory T cells in long-lasting Graves disease. From the multiplex PCR reads, TCRdb called clonotypes with MiXCR, one entry per CDR3 protein. The sample has about 430,000 distinct CDR3 sequences, about 15% seen once. A further study also used this sample, focusing on T cells in Graves' hyperthyroidism and ophthalmopathy.

The specimen was peripheral blood mononuclear cells (PBMCs), collected at new diagnosis, from a patient treated with antithyroid drugs. The receptor set was obtained from a woman aged 40 to 50 with Graves disease. Each CDR3 is given with its conserved first and last residue. The D gene is left open where the match is weak. The listing skips clone size in some rows; elsewhere it reads once, few, many or a size class.

size: few
V: TRBV20-1
D: -
length: 14
J: TRBJ1-4
CDR3: CSARDLEAAEKLFF
DNA: TGCAGTGCTAGAGATCTCGAGGCCGCTGAAAAACTGTTTTTT

size: -
V: TRBV6-5
D: TRBD1
length: 17
J: TRBJ1-2
CDR3: CASSYSTSTGGSQGYTF
DNA: TGTGCCAGCAGTTACTCGACCTCCACAGGGGGCTCTCAGGGCTACACCTTC

size: -
V: TRBV13
D: TRBD1
length: 16
J: TRBJ2-6
CDR3: CASSPDRLSGANVLTF
DNA: TGTGCCAGCAGCCCGGACAGGTTGTCCGGGGCCAACGTCCTGACTTTC

size: many
V: TRBV2
D: -
length: 11
J: TRBJ2-3
CDR3: CASSWSDTQYF
DNA: TGTGCCAGCAGCTGGTCCGATACGCAGTATTTT

size: many
V: TRBV12-5
D: -
length: 14
J: TRBJ2-1
CDR3: CASGLVPGNNEQFF
DNA: TGTGCTAGTGGTTTGGTACCCGGCAACAATGAGCAGTTCTTC

size: few
V: TRBV14
D: -
length: 13
J: TRBJ1-2
CDR3: CASSQVSGVGYTF
DNA: TGTGCCAGCAGCCAAGTCTCGGGGGTTGGCTACACCTTC

size: -
V: TRBV2
D: TRBD2
length: 14
J: TRBJ2-3
CDR3: CATAERGPTDTQYF
DNA: TGTGCCACTGCAGAGCGGGGACCCACAGATACGCAGTATTTT

size: few
V: TRBV2
D: -
length: 10
J: TRBJ2-3
CDR3: CASTTDTQYF
DNA: TGTGCCAGCACCACGGATACGCAGTATTTT

size: -
V: TRBV11-3
D: -
length: 11
J: TRBJ1-1
CDR3: CASSLGARAFF
DNA: TGTGCCAGCAGCCTTGGGGCGAGGGCTTTCTTT

size: many
V: TRBV27
D: -
length: 13
J: TRBJ2-2
CDR3: CASSKANTGELFF
DNA: TGTGCCAGCAGTAAAGCGAACACCGGGGAGCTGTTTTTT

size: -
V: TRBV19
D: -
length: 13
J: TRBJ1-5
CDR3: CASSQEGNQPQHF
DNA: TGTGCCAGTAGCCAGGAGGGAAATCAGCCCCAGCATTTT

size: many
V: TRBV11-2
D: TRBD2
length: 17
J: TRBJ2-1
CDR3: CASSQLLAGGSPNEQFF
DNA: TGTGCCAGCAGCCAACTCCTAGCGGGAGGGAGCCCCAATGAGCAGTTCTTC

size: many
V: TRBV12-3/TRBV12-4
D: TRBD2
length: 15
J: TRBJ2-3
CDR3: CASTPLAGPTDTQYF
DNA: TGTGCCAGCACCCCCTTAGCGGGACCCACAGATACGCAGTATTTT

size: many
V: TRBV2
D: -
length: 14
J: TRBJ1-5
CDR3: CASSEARGSVPQHF
DNA: TGTGCCAGCAGTGAAGCGCGGGGATCGGTGCCCCAGCATTTT

size: many
V: TRBV20-1
D: -
length: 11
J: TRBJ2-3
CDR3: CSAESTDTQYF
DNA: TGCAGTGCAGAGAGCACAGATACGCAGTATTTT

size: few
V: TRBV9
D: -
length: 14
J: TRBJ2-3
CDR3: CASSVGSSTDTQYF
DNA: TGTGCCAGCAGCGTAGGGTCGAGCACAGATACGCAGTATTTT

size: -
V: TRBV28
D: -
length: 15
J: TRBJ2-1
CDR3: CASSPLQSPNNEQFF
DNA: TGTGCCAGCAGTCCCCTCCAGTCCCCTAACAATGAGCAGTTCTTC

size: many
V: TRBV28
D: -
length: 15
J: TRBJ2-2
CDR3: CASSFVGRNTGELFF
DNA: TGTGCCAGCAGTTTCGTCGGGAGAAACACCGGGGAGCTGTTTTTT

size: many
V: TRBV4-1
D: -
length: 14
J: TRBJ2-7
CDR3: CASSQPGRAYEQYF
DNA: TGCGCCAGCAGCCAACCGGGACGGGCCTACGAGCAGTACTTC

size: -
V: TRBV10-1
D: -
length: 14
J: TRBJ1-5
CDR3: CARDDVGRNQPQHF
DNA: TGCGCCAGAGACGACGTAGGTAGGAATCAGCCCCAGCATTTT

size: -
V: TRBV9
D: -
length: 13
J: TRBJ2-2
CDR3: CASSVDWEGELFF
DNA: TGTGCCAGCAGCGTAGACTGGGAAGGGGAGCTGTTTTTT

size: many
V: TRBV6-1
D: -
length: 13
J: TRBJ1-2
CDR3: CASSETANYGYTF
DNA: TGTGCCAGCAGTGAAACAGCCAACTATGGCTACACCTTC

size: many
V: TRBV9
D: -
length: 14
J: TRBJ2-5
CDR3: CASSVGGVGETQYF
DNA: TGTGCCAGCAGCGTAGGCGGTGTCGGAGAGACCCAGTACTTC

size: many
V: TRBV18
D: -
length: 14
J: TRBJ1-2
CDR3: CASSPPGANDGYTF
DNA: TGTGCCAGCTCACCACCAGGGGCGAATGATGGCTACACCTTC

size: few
V: TRBV28
D: -
length: 14
J: TRBJ2-1
CDR3: CASSFRLGYNEQFF
DNA: TGTGCCAGCAGTTTTAGATTGGGATACAATGAGCAGTTCTTC

size: -
V: TRBV3-1
D: TRBD2
length: 15
J: TRBJ2-7
CDR3: CASSQKGGSSYEQYF
DNA: TGTGCCAGCAGCCAAAAAGGCGGGAGCTCCTACGAGCAGTACTTC

size: many
V: TRBV7-8
D: -
length: 15
J: TRBJ2-3
CDR3: CASSAERGVTDTQYF
DNA: TGTGCCAGCAGCGCGGAAAGGGGCGTTACAGATACGCAGTATTTT

size: -
V: TRBV29-1
D: TRBD1
length: 14
J: TRBJ2-1
CDR3: CSVHDRGRDNEQFF
DNA: TGCAGCGTACATGACAGGGGGCGCGACAATGAGCAGTTCTTC

size: -
V: TRBV10-3
D: -
length: 12
J: TRBJ2-5
CDR3: CAISVKGETQYF
DNA: TGTGCCATCAGTGTTAAGGGCGAGACCCAGTACTTC

size: few
V: TRBV14
D: -
length: 15
J: TRBJ1-2
CDR3: CASSQGGVSNYGYTF
DNA: TGTGCCAGCAGCCAAGGCGGGGTTTCTAACTATGGCTACACCTTC

size: few
V: TRBV18
D: TRBD2
length: 16
J: TRBJ2-1
CDR3: CASSPASGSVHNEQFF
DNA: TGTGCCAGCTCACCGGCTAGCGGGAGTGTCCACAATGAGCAGTTCTTC

size: -
V: TRBV30
D: TRBD1
length: 14
J: TRBJ1-2
CDR3: CAWAMGQGNYGYTF
DNA: TGTGCCTGGGCTATGGGACAGGGGAACTATGGCTACACCTTC

size: many
V: TRBV5-1
D: -
length: 14
J: TRBJ2-7
CDR3: CASRVGQGDDEQYF
DNA: TGCGCCAGCAGGGTTGGGCAGGGAGACGACGAGCAGTACTTC

size: many
V: TRBV6-1
D: -
length: 17
J: TRBJ2-6
CDR3: CASSGSRDNSGANVLTF
DNA: TGTGCCAGCAGTGGGTCGAGGGATAACTCTGGGGCCAACGTCCTGACTTTC

size: few
V: TRBV12-5
D: TRBD2
length: 18
J: TRBJ2-3
CDR3: CASGLKIRTSGRTDTQYF
DNA: TGTGCTAGTGGTTTGAAAATTCGGACTAGCGGACGCACAGATACGCAGTATTTT

size: many
V: TRBV15
D: -
length: 16
J: TRBJ2-7
CDR3: CATSRDLGGASHEQYF
DNA: TGTGCCACCAGCAGAGATCTAGGGGGTGCGAGCCACGAGCAGTACTTC

size: few
V: TRBV19
D: TRBD1
length: 15
J: TRBJ2-7
CDR3: CASSTTGANYYEQYF
DNA: TGTGCCAGTAGTACTACAGGGGCTAACTACTACGAGCAGTACTTC

size: many
V: TRBV7-9
D: TRBD2
length: 15
J: TRBJ2-5
CDR3: CASSFVAGDQETQYF
DNA: TGTGCCAGCAGCTTCGTAGCGGGAGACCAAGAGACCCAGTACTTC

size: many
V: TRBV27
D: -
length: 17
J: TRBJ1-1
CDR3: CASSPFFNTGKDTEAFF
DNA: TGTGCCAGCAGCCCATTTTTCAACACAGGGAAGGACACTGAAGCTTTCTTT

size: many
V: TRBV29-1
D: TRBD2
length: 14
J: TRBJ2-5
CDR3: CSARTSGSGETQYF
DNA: TGCAGCGCCCGGACTAGCGGGAGTGGGGAGACCCAGTACTTC

size: many
V: TRBV5-4
D: -
length: 14
J: TRBJ2-5
CDR3: CASSLEGLRETQYF
DNA: TGTGCCAGCAGCTTGGAGGGCCTTCGAGAGACCCAGTACTTC

size: many
V: TRBV28
D: -
length: 14
J: TRBJ1-5
CDR3: CASKGTERDQPQHF
DNA: TGTGCCAGCAAGGGCACGGAACGGGATCAGCCCCAGCATTTT

size: -
V: TRBV5-4
D: -
length: 15
J: TRBJ2-3
CDR3: CASSLVAAPPDTQYF
DNA: TGTGCCAGCAGCTTGGTTGCGGCACCACCAGATACGCAGTATTTT

size: many
V: TRBV20-1
D: -
length: 14
J: TRBJ2-1
CDR3: CSAPWRGSYNEQFF
DNA: TGCAGTGCTCCTTGGCGGGGATCCTACAATGAGCAGTTCTTC

size: many
V: TRBV28
D: -
length: 14
J: TRBJ2-7
CDR3: CASSPTGNSYEQYF
DNA: TGTGCCAGCAGTCCGACCGGGAACTCCTACGAGCAGTACTTC

size: few
V: TRBV4-1
D: -
length: 15
J: TRBJ2-2
CDR3: CASSQAASRTGELFF
DNA: TGCGCCAGCAGCCAAGCTGCGAGTCGGACCGGGGAGCTGTTTTTT

size: -
V: TRBV28
D: -
length: 14
J: TRBJ2-5
CDR3: CASRPTLNQETQYF
DNA: TGTGCCAGCAGACCGACATTGAACCAAGAGACCCAGTACTTC

size: many
V: TRBV7-2
D: -
length: 10
J: TRBJ1-2
CDR3: CASRLFGYTF
DNA: TGTGCCAGCAGACTTTTTGGCTACACCTTC

size: -
V: TRBV6-8
D: TRBD1
length: 18
J: TRBJ2-4
CDR3: CASNLGQGYRPAKNIQYF
DNA: TGTGCCAGCAACTTGGGACAGGGGTACAGACCGGCCAAAAACATTCAGTACTTC

size: many
V: TRBV12-3/TRBV12-4
D: TRBD1
length: 17
J: TRBJ1-2
CDR3: CASSFRDRATNNYGYTF
DNA: TGTGCCAGCAGTTTTAGGGACAGGGCCACAAACAACTATGGCTACACCTTC

size: few
V: TRBV19
D: TRBD2
length: 18
J: TRBJ2-1
CDR3: CASSEGLAGASSYNEQFF
DNA: TGTGCCAGTAGTGAGGGACTAGCGGGCGCGAGCTCCTACAATGAGCAGTTCTTC

size: many
V: TRBV2
D: TRBD2
length: 15
J: TRBJ2-2
CDR3: CASRVGRGNTGELFF
DNA: TGTGCCAGCAGGGTGGGGAGGGGCAACACCGGGGAGCTGTTTTTT

size: many
V: TRBV24-1
D: TRBD1
length: 16
J: TRBJ2-1
CDR3: CATSPRQGGTYNEQFF
DNA: TGTGCCACCAGTCCTCGACAGGGGGGCACCTACAATGAGCAGTTCTTC

size: -
V: TRBV19
D: TRBD1
length: 16
J: TRBJ1-5
CDR3: CASSVGQVHSNQPQHF
DNA: TGTGCCAGTAGTGTTGGACAGGTCCATAGCAATCAGCCCCAGCATTTT

size: -
V: TRBV6-1
D: TRBD2
length: 20
J: TRBJ2-1
CDR3: CASSLLERLAGGPTGNEQFF
DNA: TGTGCCAGCAGTCTCTTAGAGAGACTAGCGGGAGGGCCTACTGGCAATGAGCAGTTCTTC

size: -
V: TRBV20-1
D: -
length: 13
J: TRBJ2-3
CDR3: CSAKTEFTDTQYF
DNA: TGCAGTGCAAAAACAGAGTTCACAGATACGCAGTATTTT

size: -
V: TRBV24-1
D: TRBD1
length: 14
J: TRBJ2-2
CDR3: CATTGTGEAGELFF
DNA: TGTGCCACCACTGGGACAGGGGAAGCCGGGGAGCTGTTTTTT

size: many
V: TRBV12-5
D: -
length: 16
J: TRBJ2-7
CDR3: CASGLVGGGESYEQYF
DNA: TGTGCTAGTGGTTTGGTAGGGGGGGGGGAATCCTACGAGCAGTACTTC